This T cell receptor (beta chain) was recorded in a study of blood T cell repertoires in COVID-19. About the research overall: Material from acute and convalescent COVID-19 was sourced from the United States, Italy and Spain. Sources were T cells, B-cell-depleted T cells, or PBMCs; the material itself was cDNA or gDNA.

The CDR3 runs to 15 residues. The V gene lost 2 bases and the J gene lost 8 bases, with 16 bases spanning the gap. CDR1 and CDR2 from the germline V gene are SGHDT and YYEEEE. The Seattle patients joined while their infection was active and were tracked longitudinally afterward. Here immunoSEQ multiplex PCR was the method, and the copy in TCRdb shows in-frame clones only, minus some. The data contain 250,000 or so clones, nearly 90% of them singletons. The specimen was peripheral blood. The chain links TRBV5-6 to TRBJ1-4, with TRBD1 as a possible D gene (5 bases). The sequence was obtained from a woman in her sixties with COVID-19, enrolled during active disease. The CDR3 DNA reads TGTGCCAGCAGCTTTGTTTCAGGGTTTGGGGAAAAACTGTTTTTT. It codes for CASSFVSGFGEKLFF.